A single sample gave rise to the 4 T cell receptor beta chains below, sequenced in a study of early T cells in non-severe SARS-CoV-2 infection. A single record per CDR3 protein comes from TCRdb applying MiXCR to the 5' RACE reads. The sample contains 100,000 to 130,000 distinct CDR3 sequences, around 10% of which appear only once. The sample was whole blood. These receptors were taken from an adult who was a healthcare worker with PCR-confirmed SARS-CoV-2 infection or an uninfected control (not recorded which).

This clonotype was seen more than once but under ten times. The chain combines TRBV9 with TRBJ2-7; perhaps TRBD2 as D (5 bases). The CDR3 is 14 amino acids. V was pared by 4 bases and J by 2 bases, with 13 bases between. Germline CDR1 reads SGDLS; CDR2 reads YYNGEE. The CDR3 DNA reads as TGTGCCAGCAGCCCCAGAGCGGCTGCCTACGAGCAGTACTTC. It encodes CASSPRAAAYEQYF.

This chain links TRBV4-1 with TRBJ2-2, with D uncertain. Germline V gene data show CDR1 as MGHRA and CDR2 as YSYEKL. The length of the CDR3 is 14 residues. V lost 1 base, J lost 7 bases, and 10 bases lay in between. The CDR3 is CASSQGVPIGELFF. The CDR3 DNA is TGCGCCAGCAGCCAAGGAGTCCCGATCGGGGAGCTGTTTTTT.

This clonotype was recorded a few times. CDR3 DNA sequence: TGTGCCAGCAGTGGGGACAGGGCTAGCGGTTTCTCCTACAATGAGCAGTTCTTC. This sequence encodes CASSGDRASGFSYNEQFF. The chain uses TRBV6-2 or TRBV6-3 and TRBJ2-1; 9 bases line up with TRBD1. Trimming took 5 bases from V and 0 from J; bases not matched to a gene: 11. The V gene's germline CDR1 is MNHEY and CDR2 SVGEGT. CDR3 length: 18 amino acids.

This clonotype was counted many times. The rearrangement uses TRBV11-2 and TRBJ1-1; 8 nucleotides match TRBD1. V was pared by 5 bases and J by 1 base, with 6 bases of the junction left unmatched. Germline V CDR1 and CDR2: SGHAT, FQNNGV. CDR3 length: 15 residues. In nucleotides, the CDR3 is TGTGCCAGCAGCCTACCGACAGGGGCGAACACTGAAGCTTTCTTT. This codes for CASSLPTGANTEAFF.